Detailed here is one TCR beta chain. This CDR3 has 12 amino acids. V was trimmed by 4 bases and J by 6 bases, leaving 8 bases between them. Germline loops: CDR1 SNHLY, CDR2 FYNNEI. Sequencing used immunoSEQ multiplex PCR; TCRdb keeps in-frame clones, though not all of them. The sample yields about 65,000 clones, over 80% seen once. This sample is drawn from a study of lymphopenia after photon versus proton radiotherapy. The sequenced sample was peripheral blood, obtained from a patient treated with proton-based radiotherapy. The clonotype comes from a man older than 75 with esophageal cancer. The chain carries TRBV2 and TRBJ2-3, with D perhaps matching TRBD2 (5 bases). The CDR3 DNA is TGTGCCAGCAGTGGACGGAGGGATACGCAGTATTTT. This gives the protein CASSGRRDTQYF.